This TCR beta chain was recorded in a study of T cells in Graves' hyperthyroidism and ophthalmopathy. Findings and caveats of the study: In validation, the model predicted ophthalmopathy. These predictions came a median about 6.5 months before onset.

There are a few counts of this clonotype. Antigen specificity is unknown. Researchers amplified the TCR beta CDR3 regions from RNA transcripts. The primer set for the first-round RT-PCR of the TCR CDR3 was HTBI. TCRdb reanalysed the multiplex PCR reads using MiXCR and keeps one entry per CDR3 protein. The repertoire has 210,000 or so distinct CDR3 sequences, roughly 15% of them found once; the top ten carry around 52%. V trimming: 4 bases; J trimming: 4 bases; junction bases outside the gene matches: 10. The CDR3 spans 16 residues. Germline CDR1 SGDLS, CDR2 YYNGEE. Patients showing uncontrolled infection, other autoimmune disease, pregnancy or lactation were ineligible.

The chain links TRBV9 to TRBJ1-4; TRBD1 aligns across 7 bases. The source material was blood. The clonotype was recovered from a man aged 50-60 years with Graves' hyperthyroidism. This CDR3 reads CASSPPTGTDNEKLFF. CDR3 DNA sequence: TGTGCCAGCAGCCCCCCGACCGGGACAGATAATGAAAAACTGTTTTTT.